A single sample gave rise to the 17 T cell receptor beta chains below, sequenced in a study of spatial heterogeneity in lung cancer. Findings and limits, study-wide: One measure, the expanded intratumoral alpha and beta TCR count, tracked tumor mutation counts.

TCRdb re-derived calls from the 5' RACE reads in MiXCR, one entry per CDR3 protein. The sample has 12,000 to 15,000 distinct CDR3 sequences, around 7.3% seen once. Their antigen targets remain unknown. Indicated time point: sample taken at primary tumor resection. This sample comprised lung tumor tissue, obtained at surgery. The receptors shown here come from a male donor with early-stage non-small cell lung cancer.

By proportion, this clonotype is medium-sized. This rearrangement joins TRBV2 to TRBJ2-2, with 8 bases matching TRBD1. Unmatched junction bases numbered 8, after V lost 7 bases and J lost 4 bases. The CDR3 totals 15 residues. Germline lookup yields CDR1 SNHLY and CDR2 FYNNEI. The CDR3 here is CASNPRTGGTGELFF. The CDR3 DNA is TGTGCCAGCAACCCAAGAACAGGGGGCACCGGGGAGCTGTTTTTT.

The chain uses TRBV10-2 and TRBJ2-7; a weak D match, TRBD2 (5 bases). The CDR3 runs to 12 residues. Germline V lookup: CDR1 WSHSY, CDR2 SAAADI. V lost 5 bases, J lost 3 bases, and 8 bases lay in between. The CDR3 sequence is CASSQGLYEQYV. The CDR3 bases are TGCGCCAGCAGTCAAGGACTCTACGAGCAGTACGTC.

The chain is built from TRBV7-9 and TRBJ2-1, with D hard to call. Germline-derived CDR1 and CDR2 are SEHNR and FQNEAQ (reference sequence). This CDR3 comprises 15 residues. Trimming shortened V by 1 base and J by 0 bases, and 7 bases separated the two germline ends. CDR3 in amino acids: CASSLDGSSYNEQFF. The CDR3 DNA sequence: TGTGCCAGCAGCTTAGACGGATCCTCCTACAATGAGCAGTTCTTC.

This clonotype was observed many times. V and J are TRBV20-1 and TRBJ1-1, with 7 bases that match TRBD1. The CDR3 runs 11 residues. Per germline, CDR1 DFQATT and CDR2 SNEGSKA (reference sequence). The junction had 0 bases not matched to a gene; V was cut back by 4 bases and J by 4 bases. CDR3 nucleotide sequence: TGCAGTGCTAAGGGGGCCACTGAAGCTTTCTTT. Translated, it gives CSAKGATEAFF.

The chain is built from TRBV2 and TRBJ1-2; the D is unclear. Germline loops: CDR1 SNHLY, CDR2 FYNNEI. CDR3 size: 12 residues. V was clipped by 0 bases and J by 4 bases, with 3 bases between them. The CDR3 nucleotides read TGTGCCAGCAGTGAAGCGATCTATGGCTACACCTTC. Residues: CASSEAIYGYTF.

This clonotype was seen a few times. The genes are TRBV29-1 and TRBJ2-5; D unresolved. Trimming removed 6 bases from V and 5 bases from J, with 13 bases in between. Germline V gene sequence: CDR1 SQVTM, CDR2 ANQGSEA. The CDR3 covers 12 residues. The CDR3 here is CSVVVVGETQYF. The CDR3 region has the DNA TGCAGCGTAGTAGTGGTGGGCGAGACCCAGTACTTC.

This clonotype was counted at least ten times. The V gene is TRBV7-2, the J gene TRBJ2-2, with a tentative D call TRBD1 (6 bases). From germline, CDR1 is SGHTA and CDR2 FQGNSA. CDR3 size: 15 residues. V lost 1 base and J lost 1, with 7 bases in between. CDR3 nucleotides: TGTGCCAGCAGCTTAGAGACAGGGAACACCGGGGAGCTGTTTTTT. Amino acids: CASSLETGNTGELFF.

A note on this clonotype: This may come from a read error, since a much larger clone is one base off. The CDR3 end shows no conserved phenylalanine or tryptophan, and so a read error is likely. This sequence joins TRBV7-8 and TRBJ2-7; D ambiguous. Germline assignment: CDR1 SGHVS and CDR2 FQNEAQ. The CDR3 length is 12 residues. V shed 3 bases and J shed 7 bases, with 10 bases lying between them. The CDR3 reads CASSFYRSEQYS. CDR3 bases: TGTGCCAGCAGCTTCTATAGGTCGGAGCAGTACTCC.

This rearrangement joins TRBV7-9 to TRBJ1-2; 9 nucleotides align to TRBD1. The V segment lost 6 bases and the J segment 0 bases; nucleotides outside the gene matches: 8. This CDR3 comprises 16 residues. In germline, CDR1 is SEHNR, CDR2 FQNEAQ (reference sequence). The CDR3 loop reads CASRPDRGGTNYGYTF. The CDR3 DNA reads TGTGCCAGCAGACCCGACAGGGGGGGGACTAACTATGGCTACACCTTC.

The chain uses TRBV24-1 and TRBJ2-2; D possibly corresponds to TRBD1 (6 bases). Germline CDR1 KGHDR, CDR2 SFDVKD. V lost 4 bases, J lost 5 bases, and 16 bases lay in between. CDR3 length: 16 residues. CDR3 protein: CATSDLGHLRTGELFF. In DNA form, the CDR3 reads TGTGCCACCAGTGACCTGGGACATCTCCGGACCGGGGAGCTGTTTTTT.

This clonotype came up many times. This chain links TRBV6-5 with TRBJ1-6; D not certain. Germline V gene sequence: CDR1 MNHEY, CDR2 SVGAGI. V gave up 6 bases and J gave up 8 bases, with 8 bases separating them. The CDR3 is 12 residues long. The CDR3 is CASRASHSPLHF. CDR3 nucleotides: TGTGCCAGCAGGGCGTCCCATTCACCCCTCCACTTT.

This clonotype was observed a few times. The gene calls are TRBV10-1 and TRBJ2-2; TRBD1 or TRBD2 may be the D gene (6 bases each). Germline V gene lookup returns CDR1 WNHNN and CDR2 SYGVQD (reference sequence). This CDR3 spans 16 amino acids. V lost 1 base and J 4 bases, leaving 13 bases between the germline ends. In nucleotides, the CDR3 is TGCGCCAGCAGTGAGTTGAGGGGGGCCGGCACCGGGGAGCTGTTTTTT. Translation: CASSELRGAGTGELFF.

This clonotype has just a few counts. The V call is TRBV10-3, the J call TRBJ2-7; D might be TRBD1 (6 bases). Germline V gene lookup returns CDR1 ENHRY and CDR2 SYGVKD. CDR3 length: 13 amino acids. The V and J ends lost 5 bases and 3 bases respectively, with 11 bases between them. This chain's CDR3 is CAISNRADYEQYV. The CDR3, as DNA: TGTGCCATCAGTAACAGGGCGGACTACGAGCAGTACGTC.

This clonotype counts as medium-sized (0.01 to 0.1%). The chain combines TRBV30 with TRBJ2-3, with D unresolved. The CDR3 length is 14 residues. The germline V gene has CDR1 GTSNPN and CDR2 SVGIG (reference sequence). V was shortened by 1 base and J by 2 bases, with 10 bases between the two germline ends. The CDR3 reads CAWSGVASTDTQYF. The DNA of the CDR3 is TGTGCCTGGAGTGGGGTGGCGTCCACAGATACGCAGTATTTT. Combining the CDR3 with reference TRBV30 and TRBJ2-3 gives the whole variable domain SQTIHQWPATLVQPVGSPLSLECTVEGTSNPNLYWYRQAAGRGLQLLFYSVGIGQISSEVPQNLSASRPQDRQFILSSKKLLLSDSGFYLCAWSGVASTDTQYFGPGTRLTVL.

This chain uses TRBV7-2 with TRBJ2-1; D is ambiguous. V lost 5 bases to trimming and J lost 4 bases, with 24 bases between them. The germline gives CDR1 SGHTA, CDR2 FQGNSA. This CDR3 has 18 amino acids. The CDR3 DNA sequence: TGTGCCAGCAGCCCCGGCCCCCCTACTCTTCACGGGTACAATGAGCAGTTCTTC. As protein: CASSPGPPTLHGYNEQFF.

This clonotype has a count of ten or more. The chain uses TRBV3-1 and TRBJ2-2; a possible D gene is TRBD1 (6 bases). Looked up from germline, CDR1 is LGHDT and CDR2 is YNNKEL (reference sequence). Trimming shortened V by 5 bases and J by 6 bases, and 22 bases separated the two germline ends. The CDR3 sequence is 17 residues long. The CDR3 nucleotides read TGTGCCAGCAGCGCACTAGAACAGGGATTCGCGGCCGGGGAGCTGTTTTTT. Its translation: CASSALEQGFAAGELFF. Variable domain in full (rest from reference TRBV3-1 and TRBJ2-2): DTAVSQTPKYLVTQMGNDKSIKCEQNLGHDTMYWYKQDSKKFLKIMFSYNNKELIINETVPNRFSPKSPDKAHLNLHINSLELGDSAVYFCASSALEQGFAAGELFFGEGSRLTVL.

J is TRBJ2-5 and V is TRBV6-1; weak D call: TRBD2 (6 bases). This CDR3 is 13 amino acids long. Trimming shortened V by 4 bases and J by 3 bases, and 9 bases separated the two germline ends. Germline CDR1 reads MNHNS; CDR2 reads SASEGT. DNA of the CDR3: TGTGCCAGCAGTGGATGGGAGGAAGAGACCCAGTACTTC. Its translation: CASSGWEEETQYF.